The clone carrying this T cell receptor beta chain was counted only a few times. Its cognate antigen is unknown. Via MiXCR, TCRdb re-called the reads, giving one row per CDR3 protein. The sample shows around 770,000 distinct CDR3 sequences, under 35% of them seen only once. These data belong to a study of T cell repertoires in cytomegalovirus infection. Across the study: HLA-C-restricted CMV epitopes, recently identified, and well-studied HLA-B-restricted ones were used by the study. Based on public TCR beta signatures, there were indications of CMV infection and of a matching HLA type. Study-wide results and limits: CMV-specific TCR beta clonotypes restricted by HLA-C dominated the ex vivo response. Public TCR beta family frequency separated CMV-and-HLA carriers, including in an independent cohort.

The length of the CDR3 is 16 residues. CDR1 and CDR2 from the germline V gene are MNHNS and SASEGT. Trimming at V came to 2 bases and at J to 4 bases, leaving 5 bases not matched to a gene. The chain uses TRBV6-1 and TRBJ2-3; 11 bases are a match to TRBD2. Sequenced material: cultured CD8+ T cells from PBMCs, taken from culture after CMV antigen stimulation. The receptor comes from a human donor in good health (CMV status not recorded). Some clones in this sample may be carry-over from other donors' samples. CDR3 protein: CASSELLAGGPDTQYF. The CDR3 bases are TGTGCCAGCAGTGAACTCTTAGCGGGGGGGCCAGATACGCAGTATTTT.